This T cell receptor (beta chain) was retrieved from a study of blood T cell repertoires in COVID-19. About the research overall: Material from acute and convalescent COVID-19 was sourced from the United States, Italy and Spain. In each case, the material was cDNA or gDNA derived from T cells, B-cell-depleted T cells, or PBMCs.

Original processing notes: Nucleated cell number was recorded as an estimate derived from reference gene primer amplification. Method: immunoSEQ multiplex PCR; TCRdb's copy keeps in-frame clones and lacks some. That table supplies the V and J calls and clone size; D and trimming were determined from the DNA. This table has around 150,000 clones, about 90% appearing once. Sequencing was performed on peripheral blood. This TCR came from a man in his 60s with active or convalescent COVID-19.

The CDR3 nucleotides read TGTGCCAGCTCACCCGGACTAGCGGCCACAGATACGCAGTATTTT. Amino acid sequence: CASSPGLAATDTQYF. The chain employs TRBV18 and TRBJ2-3, with 10 nucleotides matching TRBD2. Germline trimming cut 3 bases from V and 2 bases from J; bases unmatched to any gene: 2. CDR3 length: 15 residues. Germline loops: CDR1 KGHSH, CDR2 LQKENI.